The 3 T cell receptor beta chains below were found in one sample sequenced in a study of blood T cell repertoires in COVID-19. Profiled with immunoSEQ multiplex PCR; TCRdb holds only in-frame clones, not every one. The sample lists roughly 60,000 clones, roughly 84% occurring once. Sequenced material: peripheral blood. The receptors derive from a woman aged 55-69 years with acute or convalescent COVID-19.

V usage is TRBV6-8 and J usage is TRBJ2-1, with TRBD2 matching over 7 bases. CDR1 is MNHGY, CDR2 SAAAGT, per germline. The CDR3 loop spans 12 amino acids. The trim removed 8 bases at V and 9 bases at J, leaving 7 bases unmatched. CDR3 sequence: CASLRGGIEQFF. In DNA, the CDR3 is TGTGCCAGCCTGAGGGGAGGGATTGAGCAGTTCTTC.

The V call is TRBV2, the J call TRBJ2-3; 9 positions agree with TRBD1. This CDR3 is 14 amino acids long. V lost 6 bases to trimming and J lost 4 bases; unmatched junction nucleotides: 5. Germline lookup yields CDR1 SNHLY and CDR2 FYNNEI. CDR3: CASRGGQGSDTQYF. The CDR3 DNA follows: TGTGCCAGCAGAGGGGGACAGGGTTCAGATACGCAGTATTTT.

The V call is TRBV6-5, the J call TRBJ1-2; D is perhaps TRBD1 (5 bases). This CDR3 has 13 residues. V was trimmed by 10 bases and J by 0 bases, leaving 12 bases between them. Germline V gene data show CDR1 as MNHEY and CDR2 as SVGAGI. Written as DNA, the CDR3 is TGTGCCACCGCAAGACAGACTAACTATGGCTACACCTTC. The encoded protein is CATARQTNYGYTF.